The rows below give T cell receptor beta chains drawn from one sample of a study of memory CD4+ T cells and cytomegalovirus serostatus. The method was immunoSEQ multiplex PCR; TCRdb's version includes in-frame clones alone and lacks a portion of them. The sample lists some 64,000 clones, roughly 80% occurring once. The material sequenced was memory CD4+ T cells from blood. These receptors all come from an adult in good health and CMV-seronegative. Both conserved end residues are part of each CDR3. A D gene is named only where the DNA matches it firmly. Where a row states a size, it is once, few, many or the class of an expanded clone; other rows omit it.

CDR3aa: CASSLAGLAGGEQYF
CDR3nt: TGTGCCAGCAGCTTAGCGGGACTAGCGGGTGGTGAGCAGTACTTC
v_gene: TRBV7-2
j_gene: TRBJ2-7
d_gene: TRBD2
abundance: NA

CDR3aa: CASSQDNGEGDTQYF
CDR3nt: TGTGCCAGCAGCCAAGATAATGGGGAGGGAGATACGCAGTATTTT
v_gene: TRBV4-2
j_gene: TRBJ2-3
d_gene: TRBD2
abundance: NA

CDR3aa: CATSSYPSGGSGANVLTF
CDR3nt: TGTGCCACCAGCTCCTACCCATCCGGCGGCTCTGGGGCCAACGTCCTGACTTTC
v_gene: TRBV15
j_gene: TRBJ2-6
d_gene: NA
abundance: NA

CDR3aa: CASSLPPGQGINEQFF
CDR3nt: TGTGCCAGCAGTCTGCCCCCGGGACAGGGGATCAATGAGCAGTTCTTC
v_gene: TRBV6-6
j_gene: TRBJ2-1
d_gene: TRBD1
abundance: once

CDR3aa: CASSLIGPLTTDTQYF
CDR3nt: TGTGCCAGCAGCTTGATAGGGCCTCTAACCACAGATACGCAGTATTTT
v_gene: TRBV5-6
j_gene: TRBJ2-3
d_gene: NA
abundance: NA

CDR3aa: CASSLLGAGYTF
CDR3nt: TGTGCCAGTAGTTTGCTAGGGGCTGGCTACACCTTC
v_gene: TRBV19
j_gene: TRBJ1-2
d_gene: NA
abundance: few

CDR3aa: CASSQVGGPGVSTDTQYF
CDR3nt: TGCGCCAGCAGCCAAGTGGGGGGACCAGGGGTAAGCACAGATACGCAGTATTTT
v_gene: TRBV4-1
j_gene: TRBJ2-3
d_gene: NA
abundance: NA

CDR3aa: CASSLGGGATGELFF
CDR3nt: TGTGCCAGCAGCTTAGGCGGGGGGGCCACCGGGGAGCTGTTTTTT
v_gene: TRBV5-4
j_gene: TRBJ2-2
d_gene: TRBD2
abundance: NA

CDR3aa: CASSKTRGAQYF
CDR3nt: TGTGCCAGCAGCAAGACGCGGGGGGCGCAGTATTTT
v_gene: TRBV7-6
j_gene: TRBJ2-3
d_gene: TRBD2
abundance: NA

CDR3aa: CASSLGLQTDTQYF
CDR3nt: TGTGCCAGCAGCCTTGGACTACAGACAGATACGCAGTATTTT
v_gene: TRBV7-3
j_gene: TRBJ2-3
d_gene: NA
abundance: NA

CDR3aa: CASSLSQETQYF
CDR3nt: TGCGCCAGCAGTCTGAGTCAAGAGACCCAGTACTTC
v_gene: TRBV5-1
j_gene: TRBJ2-5
d_gene: NA
abundance: NA

CDR3aa: CAISPSGASGNEQFF
CDR3nt: TGTGCCATCAGTCCTAGCGGGGCGAGTGGGAATGAGCAGTTCTTC
v_gene: TRBV10-3
j_gene: TRBJ2-1
d_gene: TRBD2
abundance: NA

CDR3aa: CAIRGQGGNTEAFF
CDR3nt: TGTGCCATCAGGGGACAGGGGGGGAACACTGAAGCTTTCTTT
v_gene: TRBV10-3
j_gene: TRBJ1-1
d_gene: TRBD1
abundance: once

CDR3aa: CASSYSDSSPYGYTF
CDR3nt: TGTGCCAGCAGTTACTCGGACAGTTCCCCCTATGGCTACACCTTC
v_gene: TRBV6-6
j_gene: TRBJ1-2
d_gene: NA
abundance: NA

CDR3aa: CASSKGARNLNTEAFF
CDR3nt: TGTGCCAGTAGTAAAGGTGCACGGAATCTGAACACTGAAGCTTTCTTT
v_gene: TRBV19
j_gene: TRBJ1-1
d_gene: NA
abundance: NA

CDR3aa: CASSQNTGNYGYTF
CDR3nt: TGTGCCAGCAGCCAAAATACAGGGAACTATGGCTACACCTTC
v_gene: TRBV28
j_gene: TRBJ1-2
d_gene: NA
abundance: NA

CDR3aa: CASSEGAADNEQFF
CDR3nt: TGTGCCAGCAGTGAAGGGGCGGCTGACAATGAGCAGTTCTTC
v_gene: TRBV6-1
j_gene: TRBJ2-1
d_gene: NA
abundance: NA

CDR3aa: CASSLSNEKLFF
CDR3nt: TGTGCCAGCAGCTTATCTAATGAAAAACTGTTTTTT
v_gene: TRBV7-9
j_gene: TRBJ1-4
d_gene: NA
abundance: NA

CDR3aa: CASTYWGRGEQETQYF
CDR3nt: TGTGCCAGCACCTACTGGGGGAGGGGGGAACAAGAGACCCAGTACTTC
v_gene: TRBV7-2
j_gene: TRBJ2-5
d_gene: NA
abundance: NA

CDR3aa: CAWSVGQGHQPQHF
CDR3nt: TGTGCCTGGAGTGTCGGACAGGGTCATCAGCCCCAGCATTTT
v_gene: TRBV30
j_gene: TRBJ1-5
d_gene: TRBD1
abundance: NA

CDR3aa: CATRRSSNQPQHF
CDR3nt: TGTGCCACCCGGAGGAGTAGCAATCAGCCCCAGCATTTT
v_gene: TRBV28
j_gene: TRBJ1-5
d_gene: NA
abundance: NA

CDR3aa: CASRSDSLNTGELFF
CDR3nt: TGCGCCAGCAGGTCGGACAGTCTGAACACCGGGGAGCTGTTTTTT
v_gene: TRBV5-1
j_gene: TRBJ2-2
d_gene: NA
abundance: NA

CDR3aa: CASGRDSRQHF
CDR3nt: TGTGCCAGCGGCCGGGACAGTCGCCAGCATTTT
v_gene: TRBV2
j_gene: TRBJ1-5
d_gene: TRBD1
abundance: NA

CDR3aa: CASSPQGVIGYGYTF
CDR3nt: TGTGCCAGCAGCCCTCAGGGGGTCATCGGCTATGGCTACACCTTC
v_gene: TRBV4-2
j_gene: TRBJ1-2
d_gene: TRBD1
abundance: NA

CDR3aa: CASSTSRVSGANVLTF
CDR3nt: TGTGCCAGTAGTACATCTCGAGTCTCTGGGGCCAACGTCCTGACTTTC
v_gene: TRBV19
j_gene: TRBJ2-6
d_gene: NA
abundance: NA

CDR3aa: CASSKGRAGGGFNYGYTF
CDR3nt: TGTGCCAGCAGCAAAGGGAGGGCAGGAGGCGGGTTTAACTATGGCTACACCTTC
v_gene: TRBV21-1
j_gene: TRBJ1-2
d_gene: NA
abundance: once

CDR3aa: CAGPSGGGGVFREQFF
CDR3nt: TGCGCCGGCCCTTCCGGCGGGGGGGGAGTCTTTAGGGAGCAGTTCTTC
v_gene: TRBV10-1
j_gene: TRBJ2-1
d_gene: TRBD2
abundance: few

CDR3aa: CASSPDRGHNQPQHF
CDR3nt: TGTGCCAGCAGTCCCGACAGGGGCCACAATCAGCCCCAGCATTTT
v_gene: TRBV2
j_gene: TRBJ1-5
d_gene: TRBD1
abundance: NA

CDR3aa: CASNRPSGNTEAFF
CDR3nt: TGTGCCAGCAACCGACCCTCAGGGAACACTGAAGCTTTCTTT
v_gene: TRBV6-6
j_gene: TRBJ1-1
d_gene: NA
abundance: few

CDR3aa: CASSVYRGDEQYF
CDR3nt: TGTGCCAGCAGTGTATACAGGGGGGACGAGCAGTACTTC
v_gene: TRBV6-1
j_gene: TRBJ2-7
d_gene: TRBD1
abundance: NA

CDR3aa: CSVAGVATNEKLFF
CDR3nt: TGCAGCGTTGCCGGAGTTGCAACTAATGAAAAACTGTTTTTT
v_gene: TRBV29-1
j_gene: TRBJ1-4
d_gene: NA
abundance: NA

CDR3aa: CASSAGLAGPLYEQYF
CDR3nt: TGTGCCAGCAGTGCGGGACTAGCGGGACCGTTATACGAGCAGTACTTC
v_gene: TRBV6-1
j_gene: TRBJ2-7
d_gene: TRBD2
abundance: NA

CDR3aa: CASSLGGTTSNQPQHF
CDR3nt: TGTGCCAGCAGCTTAGGGGGGACTACAAGCAATCAGCCCCAGCATTTT
v_gene: TRBV7-9
j_gene: TRBJ1-5
d_gene: NA
abundance: once

CDR3aa: CASKTGAGVTDTQYF
CDR3nt: TGTGCCAGCAAGACGGGAGCGGGAGTCACAGATACGCAGTATTTT
v_gene: TRBV7-2
j_gene: TRBJ2-3
d_gene: TRBD2
abundance: NA

CDR3aa: CASSDGGAWYSNQPQHF
CDR3nt: TGTGCCAGCAGTGACGGAGGGGCCTGGTACAGCAATCAGCCCCAGCATTTT
v_gene: TRBV6-1
j_gene: TRBJ1-5
d_gene: NA
abundance: NA

CDR3aa: CASSKQNTGELFF
CDR3nt: TGTGCCAGCAGTAAACAGAACACCGGGGAGCTGTTTTTT
v_gene: TRBV2
j_gene: TRBJ2-2
d_gene: NA
abundance: NA

CDR3aa: CASSPRVYNEQFF
CDR3nt: TGTGCCAGCTCACCCAGGGTTTACAATGAGCAGTTCTTC
v_gene: TRBV18
j_gene: TRBJ2-1
d_gene: NA
abundance: NA

CDR3aa: CASSTPQGAGNTEAFF
CDR3nt: TGTGCCAGTAGTACCCCACAGGGTGCGGGGAACACTGAAGCTTTCTTT
v_gene: TRBV19
j_gene: TRBJ1-1
d_gene: NA
abundance: NA

CDR3aa: CASSGGITGGIQYF
CDR3nt: TGTGCCAGCAGTGGCGGGATCACGGGAGGCATTCAGTACTTC
v_gene: TRBV2
j_gene: TRBJ2-4
d_gene: TRBD2
abundance: NA

CDR3aa: CASSIGPGSTDTQYF
CDR3nt: TGTGCCAGCAGCATCGGGCCCGGTAGCACAGATACGCAGTATTTT
v_gene: TRBV5-6
j_gene: TRBJ2-3
d_gene: NA
abundance: NA

CDR3aa: CASSEGAETQYF
CDR3nt: TGTGCCAGCAGTGAAGGGGCAGAGACCCAGTACTTC
v_gene: TRBV25-1
j_gene: TRBJ2-5
d_gene: NA
abundance: NA